The subject of this entry is one T cell receptor (beta chain). The data stem from a study of blood T cell repertoires in COVID-19. Study-wide context: COVID-19 samples, acute and convalescent, were from the United States, Italy and Spain. PBMCs, B-cell-depleted T cells, or T cells were the source of the cDNA or gDNA that made up the material.

This CDR3 has 13 amino acids. Germline V gene sequence: CDR1 SEHNR, CDR2 FQNEAQ (reference sequence). With 5 bases removed from V and 4 bases from J, the gap between germline ends came to 12 bases. Study processing details: Reference gene primer amplification yielded estimated nucleated cell counts. The data were produced by immunoSEQ multiplex PCR, yet TCRdb's version contains in-frame clones alone and is incomplete. V and J calls and clone size are as listed in that table; D and trimming were resolved from the DNA. The table lists under 150,000 clones, more than 70% of them singletons. The clonotype was recovered from a man in his sixties with active or convalescent COVID-19. The sample comprised peripheral blood. The genes are TRBV7-9 and TRBJ2-7, with a possible D match to TRBD1 (6 bases). In nucleotides, the CDR3 is TGTGCCAGCAGCCCTAATGACAGGTACGAGCAGTACTTC. It is translated as CASSPNDRYEQYF.